The next 13 T cell receptor beta chains were all read from a single sample in a study of breast tumors, draining lymph nodes, adjacent tissues. Axillary draining lymph nodes of breast cancer patients supplied the node samples. TCRdb recomputed calls from the multiplex PCR reads with MiXCR, one row per CDR3 protein. The sample yields hundreds of thousands of distinct CDR3 sequences, approximately 30% seen once. The sample was axillary lymph node tissue. These receptors were obtained from a female donor with breast cancer. Some clones in this sample may be carry-over from other donors' samples.

This clonotype was detected ten times or more. V usage is TRBV2 and J usage is TRBJ2-5, with a tentative D call TRBD2 (7 bases). Trimming removed 5 bases from V and 2 bases from J, with 15 bases in between. From germline, CDR1 is SNHLY and CDR2 FYNNEI. The CDR3 is 15 amino acids. The CDR3 coding sequence is TGTGCCAGCAGTAGGGAGGGAGGGGGACAAGAGACCCAGTACTTC. It encodes CASSREGGGQETQYF.

About this clonotype itself: One junction end does not reproduce the germline sequence, and a read error may be involved. This chain links TRBV9 with TRBJ2-1; 8 nucleotides line up with TRBD2. Germline V gene sequence: CDR1 SGDLS, CDR2 YYNGEE. This CDR3 is built from 17 residues. The CDR3 region is CASSVMVAGSSYTEQFF. CDR3 sequence (DNA): TGTGCCAGCAGCGTAATGGTAGCGGGAAGCTCCTACACTGAGCAGTTCTTC.

This clonotype was counted ten times or more. V gene TRBV6-2 or TRBV6-3 combines with J gene TRBJ2-7; D remains unclear. Trimming left V 1 base short and J 3 bases short, with 10 bases between. Per germline, CDR1 MNHEY and CDR2 SVGEGT. CDR3 length equals 14 residues. The CDR3 sequence: CASSYYGLDYEQYF. CDR3 DNA: TGTGCCAGCAGTTACTATGGGCTAGACTACGAGCAGTACTTC.

The gene calls are TRBV11-2 and TRBJ1-2; D is ambiguous. V was clipped by 0 bases and J by 5 bases, with 19 bases between them. Germline values: CDR1 SGHAT, CDR2 FQNNGV. CDR3 length: 17 residues. CDR3 region: CASSLDRGTDTQYGYTF. In nucleotides, the CDR3 is TGTGCCAGCAGCTTAGATCGTGGCACAGATACGCAGTATGGCTACACCTTC.

The genes are TRBV2 and TRBJ1-5, with 8 bases aligning to TRBD1. V shed 8 bases and J 11 bases; nucleotides not matched to a gene: 14. This CDR3 is built from 14 residues. Germline V gene data show CDR1 as SNHLY and CDR2 as FYNNEI. This chain's CDR3 is CASVHDRGSETQHF. The CDR3 DNA follows: TGTGCCAGCGTCCACGACAGGGGCTCGGAGACCCAGCATTTT.

At least ten counts were recorded for this clonotype. The chain has TRBV4-2 and TRBJ2-5, with 10 bases identical to TRBD1. J was trimmed by 2 bases and V by 4 bases; bases with no gene match: 1. The CDR3 totals 14 residues. Germline CDR1 and CDR2: LGHNA and YNFKEQ. In DNA, the CDR3 is TGTGCCAGCAGCCGGACAGGGGGTCAAGAGACCCAGTACTTC. It specifies CASSRTGGQETQYF.

This clonotype occurred many times. The V call is TRBV3-1, the J call TRBJ2-5; possible D gene TRBD1, 5 bases. Trimming pared 4 bases from V and 7 bases from J, leaving 16 bases between. The CDR3 sequence is 14 residues long. Germline CDR1 LGHDT, CDR2 YNNKEL (reference sequence). The CDR3: CASSRQTWVGTQYF. CDR3 bases: TGTGCCAGCAGCCGACAGACTTGGGTGGGGACCCAGTACTTC.

The genes are TRBV7-3 and TRBJ2-3; 10 bases are a match to TRBD2. The ends lost 6 bases at V and 4 bases at J; junction bases unmatched: 4. The length of the CDR3 is 14 residues. The germline CDR1 and CDR2 sequences are SGHTA and FQGTGA. CDR3 sequence (DNA): TGTGCCAGCAGTTCTAGCGGGAGCGCAGATACGCAGTATTTT. Its translation: CASSSSGSADTQYF.

The genes are TRBV20-1 and TRBJ2-7, with TRBD1 identical over 10 bases. From germline, CDR1 is DFQATT and CDR2 SNEGSKA (reference sequence). J gave up 3 bases and V 6 bases, and 5 bases lay outside the gene matches. This CDR3 is built from 13 residues. The CDR3 DNA follows: TGCAGTGCATGGGACAGGGGCAACTACGAGCAGTACTTC. Translated: CSAWDRGNYEQYF.

This clonotype was observed many times. V and J are TRBV6-5 and TRBJ2-3, with TRBD2 matching 8 bases. The germline V gene encodes CDR1 MNHEY and CDR2 SVGAGI. There are 16 residues in the CDR3. J lost 4 bases, V lost 5 bases, and 11 bases had no gene match. CDR3 in DNA: TGTGCCAGCAGTATAAGCGGGGGACGGGCGGCAGATACGCAGTATTTT. Its protein product is CASSISGGRAADTQYF.

As to this clonotype: The junction departs from germline at one end; a sequencing error may be responsible. This chain joins TRBV12-5 and TRBJ2-7; unclear D gene. The germline V gene encodes CDR1 LGHNT and CDR2 FRNRAP. The CDR3 spans 13 residues. The CDR3 sequence: CASGFKGASEQYF. Written as DNA, the CDR3 is TGTGCTAGTGGTTTCAAGGGCGCGAGCGAGCAATACTTC.

There are a few counts of this clonotype. V is TRBV6-5 and J is TRBJ2-1; 13 bases match TRBD2. Germline CDR1 MNHEY, CDR2 SVGAGI. With V trimmed by 0 bases and J by 9 bases, 5 bases remained unmatched. The CDR3 runs to 16 residues. The chain's CDR3 is CASSYSRTSGSSEQFF. Here the CDR3 DNA reads TGTGCCAGCAGTTACTCGCGGACTAGCGGGAGCAGTGAGCAGTTCTTC.

This sequence joins TRBV6-1 and TRBJ1-5; no clear D gene. V lost 0 bases and J 4 bases, leaving 7 bases between the germline ends. This CDR3 is built from 14 residues. Germline V lookup: CDR1 MNHNS, CDR2 SASEGT. As DNA, the CDR3 is TGTGCCAGCAGTGAAGCGGGGTTAAATCAGCCCCAGCATTTT. The encoded protein is CASSEAGLNQPQHF.